The clone carrying this T cell receptor (beta chain) was counted between two and nine times. These data belong to a study of blood T cell repertoires in COVID-19. Study information: Whether acute or convalescent, the COVID-19 samples came from the United States, Italy and Spain.

Trimming removed 2 bases from V and 8 bases from J, with 12 bases in between. The CDR3 is made up of 13 amino acids. The germline gives CDR1 MNHEY, CDR2 SVGAGI. Measured with immunoSEQ multiplex PCR; TCRdb has only the in-frame clones, and not every one. The repertoire holds tens of thousands of clones, around 86% seen once, with about 14% in the top ten. This rearrangement joins TRBV6-5 to TRBJ1-2; D unclear. The sequence came from a man aged 55-75 years with active COVID-19. The sample was peripheral blood. The CDR3, as DNA: TGTGCCAGCAGTTACGCCCAGGCCTACGGCTACACCTTC. Translation: CASSYAQAYGYTF.